This T cell receptor (beta chain) was sequenced in a study of immune evolution from preneoplasia to lung adenocarcinoma. The repertoire was sequenced with immunoSEQ multiplex PCR; TCRdb's copy has only in-frame clones and lacks some. This sample carries roughly 9,000 clones, roughly 80% of them seen once, and the ten largest clones take roughly 8.7%. This CDR3 has 16 amino acids. V shed 5 bases and J 3 bases; nucleotides not matched to a gene: 11. Germline V gene sequence: CDR1 MGHRA, CDR2 YSYEKL. General study results and limits: Top clone share appeared to fall from AAH through AIS, MIA, adenocarcinoma.

With respect to this clone: What it binds is not known.

Resections took place in Japan or China from the mid-2010s to the late 2010s. Histologic diagnosis was independently verified by two lung pathologists. This sequence was found in a donor aged 70 or older with lung adenocarcinoma. The V gene is TRBV4-1, the J gene TRBJ1-2; 8 nucleotides line up with TRBD1. Sequenced input: FFPE minimally invasive lung adenocarcinoma tissue. Written as DNA, the CDR3 is TGCGCCAGCAGCTCCCGATATGGACAGGGCGACTATGGCTACACCTTC. Its translation is CASSSRYGQGDYGYTF.